This is a list of T cell receptor beta chains from one sample in a study of shared clonotypes between healthy human individuals. This table comes from immunoSEQ multiplex PCR, and its TCRdb copy is limited to in-frame clones, with some not included. The repertoire holds about 820,000 clones, around 92% seen once, with less than 25% in the top ten. Sequencing was performed on naive CD8+ T cells sorted from blood. These TCRs come from a man aged 25 to 40 in good health. Both conserved end residues are part of each CDR3. A D gene is named only where the DNA matches it firmly. Clone sizes are given selectively: once, few, many, or a class where the clone is expanded.

cdr3_nt cdr3_aa d_call j_call v_call clone_size
TGTGCCAGCAGCCGCCGAGCGGGAGGGACCTACAATGAGCAGTTCTTC CASSRRAGGTYNEQFF TRBD2 TRBJ2-1 TRBV5-8 NA
TGCGCCAGCAGCCAGGCCATCATCCGGACAGGGGCCTACGAGCAGTACTTC CASSQAIIRTGAYEQYF TRBD1 TRBJ2-7 TRBV4-3 NA
TGTGCCAGCAGCCGGACAGGGACAGAGAATCAGCCCCAGCATTTT CASSRTGTENQPQHF TRBD1 TRBJ1-5 TRBV9 NA
TGTGCCAGCAGAACGGGACGGATCCTTGACGAGCAGTACTTC CASRTGRILDEQYF NA TRBJ2-7 TRBV27 NA
TGCAGCGTTGCGGGGGCGGGAGGATCCTACGAGCAGTACTTC CSVAGAGGSYEQYF TRBD2 TRBJ2-7 TRBV29-1 NA
TGCAGTGCTTTTCGGGAGACCCAGTACTTC CSAFRETQYF NA TRBJ2-5 TRBV20-1 NA
TGTGCCAGCCAAACGCGAGGGGAGGGGACTGAAGCTTTCTTT CASQTRGEGTEAFF NA TRBJ1-1 TRBV7-9 NA
TGTGCCAGCAGTCTAGATAGCTCCTACGAGCAGTACTTC CASSLDSSYEQYF NA TRBJ2-7 TRBV28 NA
TGTGCCAGCAGCTTGGGGACACCTAGTATATTCTTT CASSLGTPSIFF NA TRBJ1-1 TRBV7-9 few
TGTGCCAGCAGCCCCGACAGGGTGGGCACTGAAGCTTTCTTT CASSPDRVGTEAFF TRBD1 TRBJ1-1 TRBV9 NA
TGTGCCAGCAGCAAACGACTGGACAGGGCAGGCAGTTACGAGCAGTACTTC CASSKRLDRAGSYEQYF NA TRBJ2-7 TRBV21-1 NA
TGCAGTGCCGATGGGGGGGCTGGAAACACCATATATTTT CSADGGAGNTIYF NA TRBJ1-3 TRBV29-1 NA
TGTGCCAGCAGTCCCGGGACAGGCTATAATGAGCAGTTCTTC CASSPGTGYNEQFF TRBD1 TRBJ2-1 TRBV28 NA
TGCGCCAGCAGTGAGTCGGTAGCGGGAGCCACAGATACGCAGTATTTT CASSESVAGATDTQYF TRBD2 TRBJ2-3 TRBV10-1 NA
TGCGCCAGCAGCCAAACAGGGCTCAGAGATACGCAGTATTTT CASSQTGLRDTQYF NA TRBJ2-3 TRBV4-3 NA
TGTGCCAGCAGCGTAGGGAGGCGGGGACACTCCTACAATGAGCAGTTCTTC CASSVGRRGHSYNEQFF NA TRBJ2-1 TRBV11-2 NA
TGTGCCAGCAGCGTAGACGGCAGTCTGACCGGGGAGCTGTTTTTT CASSVDGSLTGELFF NA TRBJ2-2 TRBV9 NA
TGTGCCAGCAGCTCCTACTCAAATGACAGGGTAATTGAGCAGTACTTC CASSSYSNDRVIEQYF TRBD1 TRBJ2-7 TRBV7-9 once
TGTGCCAGCAGCTTAGTCTTCGGAAGTTGGGGCGGGAGGGCCGGTGAGCAGTACTTC CASSLVFGSWGGRAGEQYF TRBD2 TRBJ2-7 TRBV11-2 NA
TGCGCCAGCAGCTCAAGGGGACGGGGACTTAACAATGAGCAGTTCTTC CASSSRGRGLNNEQFF NA TRBJ2-1 TRBV4-1 NA
TGTGCCAGCAGCTTAGCGGTGGGACAGGGAAGCTCCTACGAGCAGTACTTC CASSLAVGQGSSYEQYF TRBD1 TRBJ2-7 TRBV7-9 NA
TGCAGCGTTGACCCCATAGAAGCTTTCTTT CSVDPIEAFF NA TRBJ1-1 TRBV29-1 NA
TGTGCCACCAGCGCGGGGGTCGGAGAGACCCAGTACTTC CATSAGVGETQYF TRBD2 TRBJ2-5 TRBV15 NA
TGCGCCAGCAGCCAAGACTCTGTAGGGGTCCTCACAGATACGCAGTATTTT CASSQDSVGVLTDTQYF NA TRBJ2-3 TRBV4-1 NA
TGTGCCAGCAGCTTAGCTCTGGGGGCCTATGGCTACACCTTC CASSLALGAYGYTF NA TRBJ1-2 TRBV7-9 NA
TGTGCCAGCAGTTTATCGATCAGGGTGACTGAAGCTTTCTTT CASSLSIRVTEAFF NA TRBJ1-1 TRBV27 NA
TGTGCCAGCAGTTTGTCCAGGGGGGCAAGAGAAAAACTGTTTTTT CASSLSRGAREKLFF TRBD1 TRBJ1-4 TRBV9 NA
TGTGCCAGCATCCGGACGGAGGGAGTATACAATGAGCAGTTCTTC CASIRTEGVYNEQFF NA TRBJ2-1 TRBV2 NA
TGTGCCAGCAGCCTATACTCAGCCACTTTCACTGAAGCTTTCTTT CASSLYSATFTEAFF NA TRBJ1-1 TRBV7-8 NA
TGTGCCTGGCAAACAGGGGGAACCTACGAGCAGTACTTC CAWQTGGTYEQYF TRBD1 TRBJ2-7 TRBV30 once
TGTGCCAGCATCAATATGCAGGGGGCGCATCCGGCTTTCTTT CASINMQGAHPAFF TRBD1 TRBJ1-1 TRBV7-8 NA
TGTGCCAGCACTGAGGACAGGGGAGGTTCAGATACGCAGTATTTT CASTEDRGGSDTQYF TRBD1 TRBJ2-3 TRBV6-5 NA
TGCGCCAGCAGCGGGACAGAAAACTCCTACGAGCAGTACTTC CASSGTENSYEQYF TRBD1 TRBJ2-7 TRBV5-1 NA
TGTGCCAGCAGTTACTCGAATGGGGATCAAGAGACCCAGTACTTC CASSYSNGDQETQYF NA TRBJ2-5 TRBV6-5 NA
TGTGCCAGCAGCTCGACAGATCAGCCCCAGCATTTT CASSSTDQPQHF NA TRBJ1-5 TRBV6-5 NA